This T cell receptor (beta chain) was sequenced for a study of CD8+ T cells in alopecia areata. Sample treatment: oral pan-JAK inhibitor, 5-10 mg twice daily. The junction had 6 bases not matched to a gene; V was cut back by 0 bases and J by 6 bases. The V gene's germline CDR1 is MNHEY and CDR2 SMNVEV (reference sequence). This CDR3 comprises 15 residues. Following extraction, RNA underwent reverse transcription to cDNA, which served as the sequencing template. TCRdb keeps only in-frame clones here, not all; method: immunoSEQ multiplex PCR. The data show some 190,000 clones, with about 47% seen just once and about 9.5% held by the top ten.

The chain combines TRBV27 with TRBJ2-7, with 9 bases lining up with TRBD1. This clonotype originated in a human donor with alopecia areata. The sequencing here drew on CD8+ T cells sorted from blood, taken around week 52, from a patient treated with tofacitinib. In DNA, the CDR3 is TGTGCCAGCAGTTTATCTGGGACAGGGTTTATCGAGCAGTACTTC. Amino acid sequence: CASSLSGTGFIEQYF.